The clone carrying this TCR beta chain occurred a few times. V dropped 5 bases and J dropped 10 bases, with 18 bases sitting between them. Germline V gives CDR1 LGHDT, CDR2 YNNKEL (reference sequence). CDR3 length: 14 amino acids. The record originates from a study of patients and donors after allogeneic stem cell transplantation. In TCRdb, the RT-PCR reads were re-called with MiXCR into one record per CDR3 protein. Of roughly 960,000 distinct CDR3 sequences in the sample, about 20% were seen once. The chain has TRBV3-1 and TRBJ2-1; D not resolved. The material sequenced was blood, either unsorted or a sorted T cell fraction (not recorded which). This TCR came from a human donor who was either an allogeneic HSCT recipient or a stem cell or donor lymphocyte infusion donor (not recorded which). It is not recorded whose cells these are; they may come from a transplant donor. CDR3 in amino acids: CASSKAGLSEEQFF. CDR3 nucleotide sequence: TGTGCCAGCAGCAAAGCTGGGTTATCAGAGGAGCAGTTCTTC.